This note documents a single TCR beta chain sequence. What it binds is not known. The sample originates from a study of T cell responses to AZD1222 COVID-19 vaccine. For the study at large: Samples with a second dose at about 4 or about 12 weeks were pooled together.

Here immunoSEQ multiplex PCR was the method, and the copy in TCRdb shows in-frame clones only, minus some. The table has about 130,000 clones, roughly 90% seen once. Points from the study as a whole: Vaccination with two AZD1222 doses was followed by a rise in Spike-specific TCR breadth and depth. In the spike-specific TCR repertoire, nearly half reportedly target unmutated variant regions. Among the donors, most were white British and more were female, and clonal diversity was possibly underestimated.

CDR1 is SGHVS, CDR2 FQNEAQ, per germline. There are 17 residues in the CDR3. Trimming removed 3 bases from V and 1 base from J; junction bases left unmatched: 10. This chain connects TRBV7-8 to TRBJ1-1, with 8 bases identical to TRBD1. This material consisted of peripheral blood, taken on day 0 of AZD1222 vaccination. The origin of this receptor is an adult in good health. The DNA of the CDR3 is TGTGCCAGCAGCTTGGGGACAGGTCGACCAACGAACACTGAAGCTTTCTTT. Protein sequence: CASSLGTGRPTNTEAFF.